These 14 T cell receptor beta chains share one sample of origin, sequenced in a study of blood T cell repertoires in COVID-19. TCRdb keeps only in-frame clones here, not all; method: immunoSEQ multiplex PCR. This sample has some 490,000 clones; around nine tenths occur once, and the top ten carry approximately 8%. Sequenced sample: PBMCs or T cells enriched from blood (not recorded which). The receptors were gathered from a woman aged 60 to 75 who had recovered from COVID-19.

The J gene is TRBJ1-6, the V gene TRBV13; D possibly corresponds to TRBD1 (5 bases). CDR1 is PRHDT, CDR2 FYEKMQ, per germline (reference sequence). The V end was cut by 4 bases, the J end by 7 bases, with 11 bases between. CDR3 length: 14 amino acids. The CDR3 region is CASSSQGYNSPLHF. The CDR3 DNA follows: TGTGCCAGCAGCTCCCAGGGATACAATTCACCCCTCCACTTT.

The chain joins TRBV27 to TRBJ2-5; a weak D match, TRBD2 (6 bases). This CDR3 comprises 14 residues. Trimming took off 5 bases at V and 5 bases at J, with 15 bases between the two ends. Germline CDR1 reads MNHEY; CDR2 reads SMNVEV (reference sequence). The CDR3 coding sequence is TGTGCCAGCAGTCTCGGGAGCGCCGGGGAGACCCAGTACTTC. The encoded protein is CASSLGSAGETQYF.

V usage is TRBV19 and J usage is TRBJ2-7, with D perhaps TRBD1 (5 bases). CDR3 length: 17 amino acids. Germline CDR1 LNHDA, CDR2 SQIVND (reference sequence). Trimming pared 4 bases from V and 2 bases from J, leaving 21 bases between. The chain's CDR3 is CASSTTPPPGSAYEQYV. The DNA for the CDR3 is TGTGCCAGTAGTACCACCCCACCCCCAGGGTCGGCCTACGAGCAGTACGTC.

The chain links TRBV24-1 to TRBJ2-3; TRBD2 aligns across 10 bases. CDR3 size: 15 residues. J gave up 4 bases and V 4 bases, and 4 bases lay outside the gene matches. In germline, CDR1 is KGHDR, CDR2 SFDVKD. The CDR3 DNA follows: TGTGCCACCAGTGACCTAAGCGGGGGGGCAGATACGCAGTATTTT. It codes for CATSDLSGGADTQYF.

The chain links TRBV4-1 to TRBJ2-1, with 10 bases aligning to TRBD1. Trimming at V came to 4 bases and at J to 9 bases, leaving 6 bases not matched to a gene. The length of the CDR3 is 14 residues. The germline gives CDR1 MGHRA, CDR2 YSYEKL. The CDR3 coding sequence is TGCGCCAGCAGCCGTCCGGGACAGGGGTTTGAGCAGTTCTTC. Protein: CASSRPGQGFEQFF.

The gene calls are TRBV12-3 or TRBV12-4 and TRBJ1-1; maybe TRBD1 (5 bases). The CDR3 sequence is 11 residues long. V shed 10 bases and J shed 5 bases, with 11 bases lying between them. CDR3 nucleotides: TGTGCCATTGGGCGGGGGACTGAAGCTTTCTTT. Translation: CAIGRGTEAFF.

The genes are TRBV5-1 and TRBJ2-3; 10 bases agree with TRBD2. Germline V gene sequence: CDR1 SGHRS, CDR2 YFSETQ. This CDR3 region has 16 residues. Unmatched junction bases numbered 4, after V lost 2 bases and J lost 1 base. The CDR3 bases are TGCGCCAGCAGCTTAGCGGGGGGGCCTGGCACAGATACGCAGTATTTT. Residues: CASSLAGGPGTDTQYF. The whole variable domain, remainder taken from reference TRBV5-1 and TRBJ2-3, is KAGVTQTPRYLIKTRGQQVTLSCSPISGHRSVSWYQQTPGQGLQFLFEYFSETQRNKGNFPGRFSGRQFSNSRSEMNVSTLELGDSALYLCASSLAGGPGTDTQYFGPGTRLTVL.

The J gene is TRBJ1-6, the V gene TRBV2; TRBD1 is a possible D gene (5 bases). Trimming removed 4 bases from V and 3 bases from J, with 10 bases in between. Germline CDR1 reads SNHLY; CDR2 reads FYNNEI. The CDR3 length is 15 residues. The CDR3 coding sequence is TGTGCCAGCAGTGTCCAGGGTGTCTATAATTCACCCCTCCACTTT. It yields the protein CASSVQGVYNSPLHF.

The rearrangement uses TRBV18 and TRBJ1-2; 7 positions agree with TRBD1. Germline loops: CDR1 KGHSH, CDR2 LQKENI. V lost 3 bases and J lost 2; bases outside the gene matches: 3. The CDR3 runs to 14 residues. The CDR3 coding sequence is TGTGCCAGCTCACCGGGACAGACGAACTATGGCTACACCTTC. Translating gives CASSPGQTNYGYTF.

The rearrangement links TRBV9 to TRBJ2-3, with TRBD2 matching 11 bases. The CDR3 sequence is 15 residues long. The germline V gene encodes CDR1 SGDLS and CDR2 YYNGEE. Losses at the gene ends were 0 bases for V and 6 bases for J; bases not matched to a gene: 3. CDR3 sequence reads: CASSVVASGGDTQYF. CDR3 in DNA: TGTGCCAGCAGCGTAGTGGCTAGCGGGGGGGATACGCAGTATTTT.

The rearrangement joins TRBV5-4 to TRBJ2-3; D is possibly TRBD2 (7 bases). V shed 6 bases and J shed 0 bases, with 17 bases lying between them. Germline V gene data show CDR1 as SGHNT and CDR2 as YYREEE (reference sequence). This CDR3 comprises 16 residues. In nucleotides, the CDR3 is TGTGCCAGCAAAACTCAAGGGGGGGCCAGCACAGATACGCAGTATTTT. As protein: CASKTQGGASTDTQYF.

This clone was found once. The rearrangement joins TRBV5-1 to TRBJ1-1, with D tentatively TRBD1 (6 bases). Trimming pared 5 bases from V and 4 bases from J, leaving 15 bases between. The length of the CDR3 is 14 residues. In germline, CDR1 is SGHRS, CDR2 YFSETQ. CDR3 DNA: TGCGCCAGCAGTCCACAGGGATCTGTCACTGAAGCTTTCTTT. Translating it yields CASSPQGSVTEAFF.

The V gene is TRBV5-8, the J gene TRBJ1-1; D remains unclear. This CDR3 has 11 amino acids. Germline V gene sequence: CDR1 SGHTS, CDR2 YDEGEE. The V gene lost 5 bases and the J gene lost 7 bases, with 9 bases spanning the gap. The CDR3 DNA reads as TGTGCCAGCAGTATAAACTATGAAGCTTTCTTT. Translated, it gives CASSINYEAFF.

The gene calls are TRBV18 and TRBJ2-2; D gene uncertain. Germline CDR1 reads KGHSH; CDR2 reads LQKENI. Trimming took 2 bases from V and 2 from J, leaving 6 bases between them. The CDR3 sequence is 14 residues long. The CDR3 sequence is CASSPSSNTGELFF. DNA of the CDR3: TGTGCCAGCTCACCATCCTCTAACACCGGGGAGCTGTTTTTT.